This T cell receptor (beta chain) was sequenced for a study of blood T cells in healthy people across ages. Caucasian individuals from Russia who were healthy and aged roughly 6 to 95 acted as donors. Isolated per sample were at least 7 million PBMCs. PCR was performed a second time for about 6 to 12 cycles using a sample-barcoded 5' primer and a J-beta primer mix. TCRdb ran MiXCR on the 5' RACE reads and lists one entry per CDR3 protein. The data show 750,000 or so distinct CDR3 sequences, approximately 25% seen once. This clonotype appeared a few times. Trimming cost V 5 bases and J 6 bases, with 8 bases left between them. The CDR3 has 13 residues. Germline assignment: CDR1 SNHLY and CDR2 FYNNEI. The same specimen was also included in a second study, on T cells of mothers and their children. From that study: Sample barcodes plus 2-4 random nucleotides came from the M1S primer.

The receptor comes from a boy younger than 18 in good health. The chain employs TRBV2 and TRBJ1-6, with D unresolved. Sequencing used blood. The CDR3 nucleotides are TGTGCCAGCAGTACCATGGGTAATTCACCCCTCCACTTT. It is translated as CASSTMGNSPLHF. Supplemented by reference TRBV2 and TRBJ1-6, the full variable domain reads EPEVTQTPSHQVTQMGQEVILRCVPISNHLYFYWYRQILGQKVEFLVSFYNNEISEKSEIFDDQFSVERPDGSNFTLKIRSTKLEDSAMYFCASSTMGNSPLHFGNGTRLTVT.